This TCR beta chain appears in the sequencing data of a study of T cells expressing NK-cell markers. At the level of the study: Seven sequenced donors out of eight were HCMV-seropositive, one seronegative.

Reanalyzing the 5' RACE reads, TCRdb keeps one entry per CDR3 protein, without DNA. The record lists a few hundred thousand distinct CDR3 sequences, of which the ten most abundant hold roughly 5.2%. The CDR3 loop spans 13 amino acids. The germline CDR1 and CDR2 sequences are MNHNS and SASEGT. Sequenced sample: blood T cells: a sorted CD56 or NKG2C T cell subset, CD4+ or CD8+ T cells, or bulk PBMC T cells (not recorded which). The chain has TRBV6-1 and TRBJ2-3; TCRdb calls TRBD1, which cannot be checked without DNA. This receptor was obtained from a man between 18 and 69 years old in good health. The CDR3 reads CASGGVGSNTQYF.